These T cell receptor beta chains were read from a single sample in a study of CD8 T cells in ankylosing spondylitis. Using its own MiXCR run on the 5' RACE reads, TCRdb lists one record per CDR3 protein. The sample comprises about 220,000 distinct CDR3 sequences, around 17% of which are singletons, and approximately 42% rests with the top ten. Sequenced: blood, either unsorted or a sorted T cell fraction (not recorded which). Receptors were obtained from a male donor with ankylosing spondylitis. Each CDR3 is given with its conserved first and last residue. A D gene is named only where the DNA matches it firmly. Not every row has a clone size; where given, it reads once, few, many or a size class.

j_gene,abundance,d_gene,v_gene,CDR3nt,CDR3aa
TRBJ2-1,-,TRBD1,TRBV9,TGTGCCAGCAGCGTAGACATGGACAGGGGGATCGATGAGCAGTTCTTC,CASSVDMDRGIDEQFF
TRBJ2-1,-,-,TRBV12-3/TRBV12-4,TGTGCCAGCAGACAGAGCTCCTACAATGAGCAGTTCTTC,CASRQSSYNEQFF
TRBJ2-7,-,-,TRBV11-1,TGTGCCAGCAGCTTATCACCTAAGGCGTCAGCGGGCTCCTACGAGCAGTACTTC,CASSLSPKASAGSYEQYF
TRBJ2-3,few,TRBD2,TRBV11-1,TGTGCCAGCAACCACCTCGGGGGGGACACCTCTAGCACAGATACGCAGTATTTT,CASNHLGGDTSSTDTQYF
TRBJ2-1,-,TRBD2,TRBV27,TGTGCCACCTCATCCGACCTAGCGGGGGGGCAATACAATGAGCAGTTCTTC,CATSSDLAGGQYNEQFF
TRBJ2-3,few,TRBD1,TRBV7-8,TGTGCCAGCAGCTTCTCCTCGTGGACAGGGGTGTATACAGATACGCAGTATTTT,CASSFSSWTGVYTDTQYF
TRBJ2-7,few,TRBD1,TRBV12-3/TRBV12-4,TGTGCCAGCTGGACAGGGTTTAAGAGCCACGAGCAGTACTTC,CASWTGFKSHEQYF
TRBJ2-3,-,TRBD2,TRBV4-1,TGCGCCAGCAGCCAAGAGAGGCTAGCGGAGTTCACAGATACGCAGTATTTT,CASSQERLAEFTDTQYF
TRBJ2-5,-,TRBD2,TRBV6-5,TGTGCCAGCAGTTGGGGTAGCGGGGTAAAAGAGACCCAGTACTTC,CASSWGSGVKETQYF
TRBJ2-5,once,-,TRBV4-1,TGCGCCAGCAGCCAAGTAGCAGGAATTGAAGAGACCCAGTACTTC,CASSQVAGIEETQYF
TRBJ2-7,-,TRBD1,TRBV5-1,TGCGCCAGCAGCCCCCCTCAGACAGGGGACCCCTCCTACGAGCAGTACTTC,CASSPPQTGDPSYEQYF
TRBJ1-1,few,-,TRBV6-1,TGTGCCAGCAGTGAAGCTCGGATCGCTGAAGCTTTCTTT,CASSEARIAEAFF
TRBJ1-2,-,-,TRBV20-1,TGCAGTGCTATGCGGCTGGGTGCGGACTATGGCTACACCTTC,CSAMRLGADYGYTF
TRBJ2-2,-,TRBD2,TRBV5-1,TGCGCCAGCAGCTCGGACGGGGGGTACACCGGGGAGCTGTTTTTT,CASSSDGGYTGELFF
TRBJ2-5,-,TRBD2,TRBV4-2,TGTGCCAGCAGCACTCAGCGGGGGGCCCCCCCCGAGGAGACCCAGTACTTC,CASSTQRGAPPEETQYF
TRBJ2-1,few,TRBD2,TRBV7-9,TGTGCCAGCAGCTTAGAGGTCGGGACTAGCAATGAGCAGTTCTTC,CASSLEVGTSNEQFF
TRBJ1-2,few,-,TRBV7-8,TGTGCCAGCAGCCTCCTTGGCCAGGACTATGGCTACACCTTC,CASSLLGQDYGYTF
TRBJ1-3,-,-,TRBV4-3,TGCGCCAGCAGCCAAGACGGAGCGGCCTCTGGAAACACCATATATTTT,CASSQDGAASGNTIYF
TRBJ2-7,-,-,TRBV7-3,TGTGCCAGCAGCTTAATCCCTGGTGAAGGGAGGATGAACGAGCAGTACTTC,CASSLIPGEGRMNEQYF
TRBJ1-1,-,-,TRBV2,TGTGCCAGCAGAATGTGGGGGGAGTCTGAAGCTTTCTTT,CASRMWGESEAFF
TRBJ2-7,-,-,TRBV7-8,TGTGCCAGCAGCCCAGACAGGGAGGGCCTTTACTACGAGCAGTACTTC,CASSPDREGLYYEQYF
TRBJ2-3,-,TRBD1,TRBV11-2,TGTGCCAGCAGCTCGACAGGGAGCGGAGATACGCAGTATTTT,CASSSTGSGDTQYF
TRBJ2-3,-,TRBD1,TRBV3-1,TGTGCCAGCAGCGACTCCACCGGGACAGGGAATCCAGATACGCAGTATTTT,CASSDSTGTGNPDTQYF
TRBJ1-2,-,-,TRBV29-1,TGCAGCGTTAATCGCGTAACTGGAGATAACTATGGCTACACCTTC,CSVNRVTGDNYGYTF
TRBJ2-7,-,-,TRBV6-2/TRBV6-3,TGTGCCAGCAGTTACGAGGAAGGGCCCCACGAGCAGTACTTC,CASSYEEGPHEQYF
TRBJ2-7,-,TRBD2,TRBV4-2,TGTCCCAGCAGCCAAGATTGGGCTAGCGGGGGTTCCTACGAGCAGTACTTC,CPSSQDWASGGSYEQYF
TRBJ2-1,-,TRBD2,TRBV10-3,TGTGCCATCAGTGAACTAGCGGGCAATGAGCAGTTCTTC,CAISELAGNEQFF
TRBJ2-3,many,TRBD2,TRBV3-1,TGTGCCAGCAGCCAAGAGATCGCTAGCGGGGATACGCAGTATTTT,CASSQEIASGDTQYF
TRBJ2-7,many,TRBD2,TRBV12-3/TRBV12-4,TGTGCCAGCAGTTTTGGGGGAGGGTACGAGCAGTACTTC,CASSFGGGYEQYF
TRBJ2-7,-,-,TRBV9,TGTGCCAGCAGCGTGGGGGGCACAACCTACGAGCAGTACTTC,CASSVGGTTYEQYF
TRBJ1-1,-,-,TRBV2,TGTGCCAGCAGTGAAGCGTGGGGGAACACTGAAGCTTTCTTT,CASSEAWGNTEAFF
TRBJ2-5,few,-,TRBV12-3/TRBV12-4,TGTGCCAGTCTTATCCAAGAGACCCAGTACTTC,CASLIQETQYF
TRBJ2-7,many,-,TRBV7-9,TGTGCCAGCAGCTTGACAGGTCCCTACGAGCAGTACTTC,CASSLTGPYEQYF
TRBJ2-5,-,TRBD2,TRBV12-3/TRBV12-4,TGTGCCAGCAGCCAACTAGCGGGGGGATCTGAGACCCAGTACTTC,CASSQLAGGSETQYF
TRBJ2-5,-,TRBD2,TRBV4-1,TGCGCCAGCAGCCAAACGGGGGGTTGGCAGACCCAGTACTTC,CASSQTGGWQTQYF
TRBJ2-7,few,-,TRBV5-6,TGTGCCAGCAGCTTGGTGGCCGACGAGCAGTACTTC,CASSLVADEQYF